One and the same sample provided the 11 T cell receptor beta chains below, sequenced in a study of cytomegalovirus exposure and HLA in healthy donors. Produced via immunoSEQ multiplex PCR; TCRdb's table is partial and in-frame only. The sample holds over 75,000 clones, around 85% seen once. The specimen sequenced was PBMCs. The receptors stem from a man aged 18 to 30 in good health and CMV-seropositive.

This chain joins TRBV27 and TRBJ1-2, with TRBD1 matching 9 bases. The CDR3 is made up of 15 amino acids. Trimming cost V 4 bases and J 1 base; bases outside gene matches: 4. Per the germline V gene, CDR1 is MNHEY and CDR2 is SMNVEV (reference sequence). The CDR3 loop reads CASSSTGGGNYGYTF. The CDR3 DNA reads TGTGCCAGCAGTTCCACAGGGGGCGGTAACTATGGCTACACCTTC.

This clone was counted between two and nine times. The rearrangement uses TRBV5-3 and TRBJ2-7; the match to TRBD2 covers 10 bases. TRBV5-3 is an ORF, and what it does is uncertain. V lost 1 base, J lost 3 bases, and 13 bases stayed unmatched. The length of the CDR3 is 18 residues. CDR3 in DNA: TGTGCCAGAAGCTTGCGAAGCGGGAGGGCCAAAGTTAGCTACGAGCAGTACTTC. Protein sequence: CARSLRSGRAKVSYEQYF.

This clone showed up just once. V gene TRBV5-1 combines with J gene TRBJ2-7; D may be TRBD2 (6 bases). V shed 4 bases and J shed 3 bases, with 8 bases lying between them. CDR3 size: 12 residues. In germline, CDR1 is SGHRS, CDR2 YFSETQ. The CDR3 here is CASSRRGYEQYF. As DNA, the CDR3 is TGCGCCAGCAGCAGGCGGGGCTACGAGCAGTACTTC.

The chain joins TRBV29-1 to TRBJ2-1; maybe TRBD1 (5 bases). The V end lost 2 bases, the J end lost 3 bases, and 11 bases lay between the germline ends. The CDR3 contains 14 residues. Germline CDR1 reads SQVTM; CDR2 reads ANQGSEA. In DNA, the CDR3 is TGCAGCGTTGAAAGACAGATGGGCTACAATGAGCAGTTCTTC. Residues: CSVERQMGYNEQFF.

The rearrangement links TRBV18 to TRBJ2-1; 7 positions agree with TRBD1. From germline, CDR1 is KGHSH and CDR2 LQKENI. CDR3 length equals 15 residues. The V and J ends lost 3 bases and 1 base, in that order; junction bases with no gene match: 3. In DNA form, the CDR3 reads TGTGCCAGCTCACCGACAGGGTTGTCCTACAATGAGCAGTTCTTC. It translates to CASSPTGLSYNEQFF.

The chain combines TRBV2 with TRBJ1-1; D remains unclear. Trimming cost V 2 bases and J 3 bases, with 10 bases left between them. In germline, CDR1 is SNHLY, CDR2 FYNNEI. This CDR3 contains 14 residues. In DNA form, the CDR3 reads TGTGCCAGCAGTGAACTTTCCGGGGACACTGAAGCTTTCTTT. Translation gives CASSELSGDTEAFF.

The V and J genes are TRBV28 and TRBJ2-7; a possible D gene is TRBD1 (6 bases). The CDR3 length is 13 residues. V lost 6 bases to trimming and J lost 7 bases, with 16 bases between them. The germline gives CDR1 MDHEN, CDR2 SYDVKM. This CDR3 is CASSVTQGWEQYF. Written as DNA, the CDR3 is TGTGCCAGCAGCGTTACCCAGGGGTGGGAGCAGTACTTC.

This chain uses TRBV7-9 with TRBJ1-1; D not certain. Germline V CDR1 and CDR2: SEHNR, FQNEAQ (reference sequence). V lost 1 base and J lost 4, with 13 bases in between. There are 15 residues in the CDR3. CDR3 loop: CASSLVRGRGTEAFF. CDR3 nucleotide sequence: TGTGCCAGCAGCTTAGTCCGGGGTCGGGGCACTGAAGCTTTCTTT.

The V call is TRBV10-3, the J call TRBJ1-2; 8 nucleotides line up with TRBD1. Trimming cost V 6 bases and J 3 bases; bases outside gene matches: 6. CDR3 size: 14 residues. Germline CDR1 reads ENHRY; CDR2 reads SYGVKD. CDR3 loop: CAISGGTGDYGYTF. DNA of the CDR3: TGTGCCATCAGCGGGGGGACAGGAGACTATGGCTACACCTTC.

The gene calls are TRBV5-1 and TRBJ2-3; D remains unclear. The germline V and J ends were trimmed by 3 bases and 6 bases, with 14 bases remaining between them. CDR1 is SGHRS and CDR2 is YFSETQ in the germline V gene. The CDR3 contains 14 residues. CDR3 sequence: CASSSETPLDTQYF. The CDR3, as DNA: TGCGCCAGCAGCTCAGAGACTCCGTTGGATACGCAGTATTTT.

The V call is TRBV27, the J call TRBJ2-2; D is unresolved. The CDR3 loop spans 14 amino acids. V was clipped by 0 bases and J by 2 bases, with 4 bases between them. Germline CDR1 and CDR2: MNHEY and SMNVEV (reference sequence). This chain's CDR3 is CASSLSYNTGELFF. The CDR3 bases are TGTGCCAGCAGTTTATCGTATAACACCGGGGAGCTGTTTTTT.